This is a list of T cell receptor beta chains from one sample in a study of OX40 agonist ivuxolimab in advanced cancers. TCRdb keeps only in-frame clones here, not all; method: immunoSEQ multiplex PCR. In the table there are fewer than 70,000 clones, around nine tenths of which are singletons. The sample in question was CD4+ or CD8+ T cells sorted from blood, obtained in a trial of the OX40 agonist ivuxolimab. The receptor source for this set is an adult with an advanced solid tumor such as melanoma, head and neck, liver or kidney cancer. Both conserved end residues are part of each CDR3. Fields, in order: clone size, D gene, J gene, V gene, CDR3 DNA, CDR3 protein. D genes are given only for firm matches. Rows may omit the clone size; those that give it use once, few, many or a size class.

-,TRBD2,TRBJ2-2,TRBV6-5,TGTGCCAGCAGCCCAAGCGGGATCCCCGGGGAGCTGTTTTTT,CASSPSGIPGELFF
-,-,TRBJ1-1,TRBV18,TGTGCCAGCTCACTTGACAGGAGTGAAGCTTTCTTT,CASSLDRSEAFF
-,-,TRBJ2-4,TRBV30,TGTGCCTGGACATCAGGGGTAGTTGGCAAAAACATTCAGTACTTC,CAWTSGVVGKNIQYF
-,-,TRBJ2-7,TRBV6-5,TGTGCCAGCAGTTACTCCCGGACCCTCTACGAGCAGTACTTC,CASSYSRTLYEQYF
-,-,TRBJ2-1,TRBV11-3,TGTGCCAGCAGCTTAGATCAGGCCCTTGATGAGCAGTTCTTC,CASSLDQALDEQFF
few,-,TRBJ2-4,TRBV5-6,TGTGCCAGCAGCAAGGACAGCCTAAACATTCAGTACTTC,CASSKDSLNIQYF
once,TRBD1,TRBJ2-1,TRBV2,TGTGCCAGCAGAGAGAGTGACAGGGGCTCCTACAATGAGCAGTTCTTC,CASRESDRGSYNEQFF
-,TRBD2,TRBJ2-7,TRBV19,TGTGCCAGTAGTCTCGGGGCTAGCGGGCGGTTCTCCTACGAGCAGTACTTC,CASSLGASGRFSYEQYF
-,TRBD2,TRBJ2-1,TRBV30,TGTGCCTGGAGTGTACGGGGGACTAGCGGATCCTACAATGAGCAGTTCTTC,CAWSVRGTSGSYNEQFF
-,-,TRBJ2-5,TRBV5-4,TGTGCCAGCAGCTTGGAAGGAGAGGGAGAAGAGACCCAGTACTTC,CASSLEGEGEETQYF
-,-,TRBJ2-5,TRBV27,TGTGCCAGCAGCCGAGCGGGCCAATCTCAAGAGACCCAGTACTTC,CASSRAGQSQETQYF
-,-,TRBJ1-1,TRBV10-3,TGTGCCATCAGTGGGAGGGGGGCGGAGGTGAACACTGAAGCTTTCTTT,CAISGRGAEVNTEAFF
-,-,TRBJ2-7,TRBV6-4,TGTGCCAGCAGTGACTCCCCACCCTCAGCGGGCGCGTGCTACGAGCAGTACTTC,CASSDSPPSAGACYEQYF
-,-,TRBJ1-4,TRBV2,TGTGCCAGCAACTCACAGGGCTGGCTTGAAAAACTGTTTTTT,CASNSQGWLEKLFF
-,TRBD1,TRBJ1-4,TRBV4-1,TGCGCCAGCAGCCATCCGGGACAGGGTGGTGAAAAACTGTTTTTT,CASSHPGQGGEKLFF
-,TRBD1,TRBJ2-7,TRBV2,TGTGCCAGCAGTGAAACCGACAGGGCCCACGAGCAGTACTTC,CASSETDRAHEQYF
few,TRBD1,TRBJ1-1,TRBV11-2,TGTGCCAGCAGGGCAGGGGGCGCGTACACTGAAGCTTTCTTT,CASRAGGAYTEAFF
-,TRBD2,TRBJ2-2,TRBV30,TGTGCCTGGAGCGCCCGACTAGCGGGAGTGGTGGACACCGGGGAGCTGTTTTTT,CAWSARLAGVVDTGELFF
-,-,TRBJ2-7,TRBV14,TGTGCCAGCAGCCACGTAGGCTTGGGGCCTCTCGAGCAGTACTTC,CASSHVGLGPLEQYF
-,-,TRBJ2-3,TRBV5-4,TGTGCCAGCAGCGCCCGTGGATGGGGGGCAGATACGCAGTATTTT,CASSARGWGADTQYF
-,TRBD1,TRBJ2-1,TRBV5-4,TGTGCCAGCAGCTCGACCTGGGACAGGGGTACTGAGCAGTTCTTC,CASSSTWDRGTEQFF
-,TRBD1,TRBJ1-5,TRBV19,TGTGCCAGTAGTATTATTAGGACAGGGGGCTATCAGCCCCAGCATTTT,CASSIIRTGGYQPQHF
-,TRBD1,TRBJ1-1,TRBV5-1,TGCGCCAGCAGCCCCGGACAGGGGCTGGTTACTGAAGCTTTCTTT,CASSPGQGLVTEAFF
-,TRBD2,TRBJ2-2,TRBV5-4,TGTGCCAGCACCCCCGGGACTAGCGGGTCCACCGGGGAGCTGTTTTTT,CASTPGTSGSTGELFF
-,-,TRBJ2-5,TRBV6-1,TGTGCCAGCAGAAAGACGAAAGAAGAGACCCAGTACTTC,CASRKTKEETQYF
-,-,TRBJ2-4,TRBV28,TGTGCCAGCAGTACTATTGGAAACATTCAGTACTTC,CASSTIGNIQYF
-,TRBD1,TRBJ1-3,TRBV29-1,TGCAGCGTTGACGACAGGGTTGGAGGAAACACCATATATTTT,CSVDDRVGGNTIYF
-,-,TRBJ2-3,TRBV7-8,TGTGCCAGCAGCTTTAGGAGGGGCGGGGATACGCAGTATTTT,CASSFRRGGDTQYF
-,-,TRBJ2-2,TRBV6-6,TGTGCCAGCCGCGGGACCTACACCGGGGAGCTGTTTTTT,CASRGTYTGELFF
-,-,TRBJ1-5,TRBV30,TGTGCCTGGAGTGGAGGAGGGAATCAGCCCCAGCATTTT,CAWSGGGNQPQHF
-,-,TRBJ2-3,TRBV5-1,TGCGCCAGCAGTTCGGACGTCACTAGCACAGATACGCAGTATTTT,CASSSDVTSTDTQYF
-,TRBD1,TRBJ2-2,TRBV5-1,TGCGCCAGCAGCTTGGGAGGACAGGGGAACACCGGGGAGCTGTTTTTT,CASSLGGQGNTGELFF
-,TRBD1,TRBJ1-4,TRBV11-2,TGTGCCAGCAGCTTAGATGGGGGAGGGGGCGGTGAAAAACTGTTTTTT,CASSLDGGGGGEKLFF
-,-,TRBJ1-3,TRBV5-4,TGTGCCAGCAGCCCTCTCGGCGCCTCTGGAAACACCATATATTTT,CASSPLGASGNTIYF
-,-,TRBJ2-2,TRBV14,TGTGCCAGCAGCCAAGACTTTGGCACCGGGGAGCTGTTTTTT,CASSQDFGTGELFF
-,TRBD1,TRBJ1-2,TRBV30,TGTGCCTGGGCTACACCCGGACAGGGCAATGGCTACACCTTC,CAWATPGQGNGYTF
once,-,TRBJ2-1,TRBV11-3,TGTGCCAGCAGCTTAGATGGCAGGAGTGAGCAGTTCTTC,CASSLDGRSEQFF